The sequence of this TCR beta chain was determined in a study of cytomegalovirus exposure and HLA in healthy donors. Study findings and constraints: Associated with HLA alleles at 0.05 false discovery rate in a later analysis were around 17,000 TCR beta sequences.

CDR3 length: 14 amino acids. Germline V gene sequence: CDR1 MDHEN, CDR2 SYDVKM. Between the trimmed V and J ends, which lost 4 bases and 0 bases, there was a span of 7 bases. Amplification used 60 Vbeta primers and 13 Jbeta primers. Using immunoSEQ multiplex PCR, the repertoire was profiled, and TCRdb retains in-frame clones only, with some absent. This table holds 200,000 or so clones, 55% to 75% found once. As for this clone: What it binds is not known.

The receptor was derived from a man aged 40-55 years in good health and CMV-seropositive. Input material: PBMCs. This chain links TRBV28 with TRBJ1-5, with D unresolved. The CDR3 region is CASSSLGSNQPQHF. Written as DNA, the CDR3 is TGTGCCAGCAGTTCTCTCGGTAGCAATCAGCCCCAGCATTTT.